The 19 T cell receptor beta chains below were found in one sample sequenced in a study of blood T cell repertoires in COVID-19. The protocol was immunoSEQ multiplex PCR, while the TCRdb copy is restricted to in-frame clones and leaves out a portion. The sample shows 120,000 to 150,000 clones, roughly 90% of them seen only once. Specimen: peripheral blood. These receptor sequences come from a human donor in a cohort sampled during active COVID-19.

This chain uses TRBV12-5 with TRBJ2-1; D might be TRBD2 (6 bases). CDR1 LGHNT and CDR2 FRNRAP come from the germline V gene. This CDR3 is 15 amino acids long. The V end was cut by 5 bases, the J end by 2 bases, with 13 bases between. CDR3 residues: CASGPPGEAYNEQFF. DNA for the CDR3: TGTGCTAGTGGTCCACCGGGAGAGGCCTACAATGAGCAGTTCTTC.

Of note for this clone: The same CDR3 also results from other DNA sequences found in this sample. The CDR3 nucleotides are TGTGCCAGCAGCTTGGGACAGAACTATGGCTACACCTTC. Protein sequence: CASSLGQNYGYTF. This chain links TRBV7-2 with TRBJ1-2, with 7 bases that match TRBD1. J lost 2 bases, V lost 3 bases, and 0 bases had no gene match. The CDR3 runs to 13 residues. Looked up from germline, CDR1 is SGHTA and CDR2 is FQGNSA.

CDR3 coding DNA: TGTGCCAGCAGTTTAGAACGAGGTGGCTACACCTTC. Its protein is CASSLERGGYTF. The chain has TRBV12-3 or TRBV12-4 and TRBJ1-2; D unclear. Trimming took 1 base from V and 7 from J, leaving 7 bases between them. The CDR3 length is 12 residues.

The chain joins TRBV5-1 to TRBJ2-7; tentative D call: TRBD1 (5 bases). The CDR3 contains 15 residues. Germline loops: CDR1 SGHRS, CDR2 YFSETQ. The V end was cut by 0 bases, the J end by 3 bases, with 13 bases between. The CDR3 sequence: CASSLGGQGIYEQYF. CDR3 DNA sequence: TGCGCCAGCAGCTTGGGTGGGCAGGGAATCTACGAGCAGTACTTC.

This sequence joins TRBV11-3 and TRBJ2-1; 11 bases agree with TRBD2. Germline lookup yields CDR1 SGHNT and CDR2 YENEEA. V lost 6 bases to trimming and J lost 12 bases; unmatched junction nucleotides: 13. This CDR3 is 15 amino acids long. The CDR3 loop reads CASSSKRLAGTAQFF. The CDR3 DNA sequence: TGTGCCAGCAGTTCTAAGAGACTAGCGGGGACAGCGCAGTTCTTC.

This chain uses TRBV24-1 with TRBJ2-3; tentative D call: TRBD1 (5 bases). Trimming took off 3 bases at V and 6 bases at J, with 15 bases between the two ends. Germline CDR1 reads KGHDR; CDR2 reads SFDVKD. This CDR3 is 15 amino acids long. The CDR3 reads CATSDAAGPGDTQYF. Here the CDR3 DNA reads TGTGCCACCAGTGATGCTGCAGGGCCCGGGGATACGCAGTATTTT.

In nucleotides, the CDR3 is TGTGCCAGCAGCTTCTACCAGGGGGCCATTAACTATGGCTACACCTTC. This sequence encodes CASSFYQGAINYGYTF. The chain combines TRBV11-2 with TRBJ1-2; 8 nucleotides align to TRBD1. J was trimmed by 1 base and V by 3 bases; bases with no gene match: 7. Per the germline V gene, CDR1 is SGHAT and CDR2 is FQNNGV. The CDR3 runs 16 residues.

This chain joins TRBV5-1 and TRBJ1-6; D not resolved. This CDR3 region has 13 residues. The V gene's germline CDR1 is SGHRS and CDR2 YFSETQ. Trimming removed 5 bases at V and 4 bases at J, with 7 bases between. The CDR3 is CASSSQYNSPLHF. In DNA, the CDR3 is TGCGCCAGCAGTTCGCAGTATAATTCACCCCTCCACTTT. Based on the CDR3 plus reference TRBV5-1 and TRBJ1-6, the full variable domain is KAGVTQTPRYLIKTRGQQVTLSCSPISGHRSVSWYQQTPGQGLQFLFEYFSETQRNKGNFPGRFSGRQFSNSRSEMNVSTLELGDSALYLCASSSQYNSPLHFGNGTRLTVT.

This clone has more than one count but fewer than ten. The chain has TRBV7-3 and TRBJ2-1; TRBD2 aligns across 7 bases. CDR3 length: 15 residues. Germline CDR1 and CDR2: SGHTA and FQGTGA. J lost 0 bases, V lost 4 bases, and 3 bases had no gene match. The CDR3 bases are TGTGCCAGCAGCTCCCTAGCGGCCTCCTACAATGAGCAGTTCTTC. This encodes CASSSLAASYNEQFF. The full variable domain, its missing parts supplied by reference TRBV7-3 and TRBJ2-1, is GAGVSQTPSNKVTEKGKYVELRCDPISGHTALYWYRQSLGQGPEFLIYFQGTGAADDSGLPNDRFFAVRPEGSVSTLKIQRTERGDSAVYLCASSSLAASYNEQFFGPGTRLTVL.

This chain joins TRBV6-5 and TRBJ1-1; 8 nucleotides match TRBD1. Germline CDR1 is MNHEY and CDR2 is SVGAGI. The CDR3 is made up of 15 amino acids. V trimming: 3 bases; J trimming: 4 bases; junction bases outside the gene matches: 7. The CDR3 loop is CASSYDRGRGTEAFF. CDR3 DNA: TGTGCCAGCAGTTATGACAGGGGTAGGGGCACTGAAGCTTTCTTT.

The chain has TRBV7-9 and TRBJ2-1, with TRBD2 matching 9 bases. From germline, CDR1 is SEHNR and CDR2 FQNEAQ (reference sequence). With 0 bases clipped from V and 1 base from J, the junction kept 1 base outside the gene matches. There are 16 residues in the CDR3. The chain's CDR3 is CASSLALAGSYNEQFF. CDR3 nucleotides: TGTGCCAGCAGCTTAGCGCTAGCGGGGTCCTACAATGAGCAGTTCTTC.

V gene TRBV15 combines with J gene TRBJ1-4, with TRBD1 matching 7 bases. The CDR3 is made up of 15 amino acids. Germline CDR1 and CDR2: LNHNV and YYDKDF (reference sequence). V shed 3 bases, J shed 8 bases, and the junction held 9 bases outside the gene matches. The DNA for the CDR3 is TGTGCCACCAGCAGCGCTGACAGGGCGATGGAAAAACTGTTTTTT. Its translation is CATSSADRAMEKLFF. The whole variable domain, remainder taken from reference TRBV15 and TRBJ1-4, is DAMVIQNPRYQVTQFGKPVTLSCSQTLNHNVMYWYQQKSSQAPKLLFHYYDKDFNNEADTPDNFQSRRPNTSFCFLDIRSPGLGDTAMYLCATSSADRAMEKLFFGSGTQLSVL.

The genes are TRBV27 and TRBJ2-1; 7 bases fit TRBD1. Germline V CDR1 and CDR2: MNHEY, SMNVEV (reference sequence). This CDR3 has 15 amino acids. V shed 8 bases and J 3 bases; nucleotides not matched to a gene: 10. CDR3 region: CASRSETGNYNEQFF. The CDR3 nucleotides read TGTGCCAGCCGATCGGAGACAGGGAACTACAATGAGCAGTTCTTC.

This clone was observed once. The rearrangement joins TRBV7-6 to TRBJ2-2; 16 positions match TRBD2. The CDR3 has 18 amino acids. In germline, CDR1 is SGHVS, CDR2 FNYEAQ. V lost 5 bases and J lost 4; bases outside the gene matches: 7. The CDR3 protein is CASSLGLAGGPTTGELFF. The DNA of the CDR3 is TGTGCCAGCAGCCTGGGACTAGCGGGGGGGCCTACCACCGGGGAGCTGTTTTTT.

J is TRBJ2-1 and V is TRBV5-1; 9 nucleotides align to TRBD2. The CDR3 has 17 amino acids. CDR1 is SGHRS, CDR2 YFSETQ, per germline. V lost 2 bases and J lost 4; bases outside the gene matches: 10. CDR3 in amino acids: CASSFQPRGGQYNEQFF. The CDR3 DNA follows: TGCGCCAGCAGCTTTCAACCGCGGGGGGGACAATACAATGAGCAGTTCTTC.

The genes are TRBV11-3 and TRBJ2-5, with 9 bases identical to TRBD1. J gave up 5 bases and V 5 bases, and 9 bases lay outside the gene matches. The CDR3 sequence is 15 residues long. Germline loops: CDR1 SGHNT, CDR2 YENEEA. The CDR3 sequence: CASSRFGGTGETQYF. The CDR3 bases are TGTGCCAGCAGCCGTTTCGGCGGGACAGGGGAGACCCAGTACTTC. Full variable domain (outside the CDR3, taken from reference TRBV11-3 and TRBJ2-5): EAGVVQSPRYKIIEKKQPVAFWCNPISGHNTLYWYLQNLGQGPELLIRYENEEAVDDSQLPKDRFSAERLKGVDSTLKIQPAELGDSAVYLCASSRFGGTGETQYFGPGTRLLVL.

The chain couples TRBV5-6 to TRBJ1-2; D is perhaps TRBD1 (5 bases). Germline CDR1 SGHDT, CDR2 YYEEEE. This CDR3 is built from 15 residues. Trimming removed 0 bases from V and 6 bases from J, with 15 bases in between. The chain's CDR3 is CASSLAAGAGHGYTF. The CDR3 coding sequence is TGTGCCAGCAGCTTGGCGGCTGGGGCAGGGCATGGCTACACCTTC.

J is TRBJ2-7 and V is TRBV14; 7 positions match TRBD2. CDR3 length: 15 amino acids. Per germline, CDR1 SGHDN and CDR2 FVKESK. The junction had 5 bases not matched to a gene; V was cut back by 1 base and J by 2 bases. For the CDR3, the DNA is TGTGCCAGCAGCCAAGGCCCCGGACTAGCCTACGAGCAGTACTTC. Translated, it gives CASSQGPGLAYEQYF.

The CDR3 DNA reads as TGTGCCAGCAGTTTGGGACAAATTTTGACTGAAGCTTTCTTT. Protein: CASSLGQILTEAFF. V is TRBV28 and J is TRBJ1-1, with D maybe TRBD1 (6 bases). The V gene's germline CDR1 is MDHEN and CDR2 SYDVKM. The CDR3 covers 14 residues. V was clipped by 3 bases and J by 5 bases, with 13 bases between them.